The rows below give T cell receptor beta chains drawn from one sample of a study of blood T cell repertoires in COVID-19. Repertoires were generated with immunoSEQ multiplex PCR, while TCRdb's copy carries only in-frame clones and drops some. The repertoire holds 200,000 to 250,000 clones, with approximately 83% as singletons. The material sequenced was peripheral blood. The receptors here all came from a woman between 25 and 40 years old who had recovered from COVID-19. The CDR3 runs from the conserved cysteine through the conserved F or W. The order of the fields is V gene, J gene, D gene, clone size, CDR3 protein, CDR3 DNA. The D gene is left open where the match is weak. Size is omitted from some rows. Given values are once, few, many or a class for expanded clones.

v_gene: TRBV2
j_gene: TRBJ2-1
d_gene: -
abundance: -
CDR3aa: CASSEEQTDEQFF
CDR3nt: TGTGCCAGCAGTGAAGAACAGACCGATGAGCAGTTCTTC

v_gene: TRBV5-1
j_gene: TRBJ1-1
d_gene: -
abundance: -
CDR3aa: CASSESRTVMNTEAFF
CDR3nt: TGCGCCAGCAGCGAAAGTAGGACAGTAATGAACACTGAAGCTTTCTTT

v_gene: TRBV7-9
j_gene: TRBJ1-3
d_gene: TRBD1
abundance: -
CDR3aa: CASSRSAGGGNTIYF
CDR3nt: TGTGCCAGCAGCCGGAGCGCAGGGGGTGGAAACACCATATATTTT

v_gene: TRBV28
j_gene: TRBJ2-7
d_gene: TRBD2
abundance: -
CDR3aa: CASTWGLAGAPYEQYF
CDR3nt: TGTGCCAGCACTTGGGGACTAGCGGGGGCCCCCTACGAGCAGTACTTC

v_gene: TRBV6-2/TRBV6-3
j_gene: TRBJ2-7
d_gene: TRBD1
abundance: few
CDR3aa: CASSYAASGQSYEQYF
CDR3nt: TGTGCCAGCAGTTACGCAGCCTCGGGACAGTCCTACGAGCAGTACTTC

v_gene: TRBV27
j_gene: TRBJ2-7
d_gene: TRBD1
abundance: -
CDR3aa: CASSLSIPGTGSSYEQYF
CDR3nt: TGTGCCAGCAGTTTATCGATACCTGGGACAGGGAGCTCCTACGAGCAGTACTTC

v_gene: TRBV19
j_gene: TRBJ1-1
d_gene: -
abundance: -
CDR3aa: CASSIAHAGTLNTEAFF
CDR3nt: TGTGCCAGTAGTATAGCACACGCTGGTACCTTGAACACTGAAGCTTTCTTT

v_gene: TRBV2
j_gene: TRBJ1-3
d_gene: -
abundance: once
CDR3aa: CASSRDIGNTIYF
CDR3nt: TGTGCCAGCAGCCGGGACATTGGAAACACCATATATTTT

v_gene: TRBV3-1/TRBV3-2
j_gene: TRBJ2-1
d_gene: -
abundance: -
CDR3aa: CASSQGLLDEQFF
CDR3nt: TGTGCCAGCAGCCAAGGACTGCTTGATGAGCAGTTCTTC

v_gene: TRBV5-1
j_gene: TRBJ2-3
d_gene: TRBD1
abundance: -
CDR3aa: CASSLEAGGPGDTQYF
CDR3nt: TGCGCCAGCAGCTTGGAGGCAGGGGGCCCAGGAGATACGCAGTATTTT

v_gene: TRBV2
j_gene: TRBJ2-1
d_gene: -
abundance: -
CDR3aa: CASTGGPYNEQFF
CDR3nt: TGTGCCAGCACCGGGGGGCCCTACAATGAGCAGTTCTTC

v_gene: TRBV4-2
j_gene: TRBJ2-3
d_gene: -
abundance: -
CDR3aa: CASSQDGGPSWDTQYF
CDR3nt: TGTGCCAGCAGCCAAGATGGCGGGCCCAGTTGGGATACGCAGTATTTT

v_gene: TRBV2
j_gene: TRBJ1-2
d_gene: TRBD1
abundance: -
CDR3aa: CASTETGDGYTF
CDR3nt: TGTGCCAGCACCGAGACAGGGGATGGCTACACCTTC

v_gene: TRBV2
j_gene: TRBJ2-1
d_gene: -
abundance: -
CDR3aa: CASSAGRTLRSGEQFF
CDR3nt: TGTGCCAGCAGCGCGGGACGGACTCTCCGTAGCGGTGAGCAGTTCTTC

v_gene: TRBV23-1
j_gene: TRBJ2-3
d_gene: TRBD1
abundance: -
CDR3aa: CASFSDRSTDTQYF
CDR3nt: TGCGCCAGCTTCTCGGACAGGAGCACAGATACGCAGTATTTT

v_gene: TRBV18
j_gene: TRBJ2-5
d_gene: -
abundance: once
CDR3aa: CASSPVPVLSAVQETQYF
CDR3nt: TGTGCCAGCTCACCGGTCCCTGTACTATCGGCGGTCCAAGAGACCCAGTACTTC

v_gene: TRBV6-6
j_gene: TRBJ1-2
d_gene: TRBD1
abundance: -
CDR3aa: CASSYSRTGGHGYTF
CDR3nt: TGTGCCAGCAGTTACTCAAGGACAGGGGGACATGGCTACACCTTC

v_gene: TRBV5-4
j_gene: TRBJ1-1
d_gene: TRBD1
abundance: -
CDR3aa: CASSDERTGRGKAEAFF
CDR3nt: TGTGCCAGCAGCGACGAAAGGACAGGGCGGGGTAAGGCTGAAGCTTTCTTT

v_gene: TRBV7-9
j_gene: TRBJ2-3
d_gene: TRBD1
abundance: -
CDR3aa: CASSSQTGEDTQYF
CDR3nt: TGTGCCAGCAGTTCCCAGACAGGGGAAGATACGCAGTATTTT

v_gene: TRBV30
j_gene: TRBJ1-1
d_gene: -
abundance: -
CDR3aa: CAWQRGFSFLTEAFF
CDR3nt: TGTGCCTGGCAAAGGGGGTTTAGTTTTTTAACTGAAGCTTTCTTT

v_gene: TRBV7-6
j_gene: TRBJ1-2
d_gene: TRBD1
abundance: -
CDR3aa: CASSLEGGTGIGGYTF
CDR3nt: TGTGCCAGCAGCTTAGAGGGGGGGACAGGGATAGGAGGCTACACCTTC

v_gene: TRBV20-1
j_gene: TRBJ1-1
d_gene: -
abundance: -
CDR3aa: CSASRGSGGPTEAFF
CDR3nt: TGCAGTGCTAGTAGAGGGTCGGGGGGGCCCACTGAAGCTTTCTTT

v_gene: TRBV30
j_gene: TRBJ1-4
d_gene: -
abundance: -
CDR3aa: CAWSPRGSLKKLFF
CDR3nt: TGTGCCTGGAGCCCACGGGGGTCGCTTAAAAAACTGTTTTTT

v_gene: TRBV18
j_gene: TRBJ2-5
d_gene: -
abundance: -
CDR3aa: CASSPLATPNQETQYF
CDR3nt: TGTGCCAGCTCACCGCTGGCAACCCCGAACCAAGAGACCCAGTACTTC

v_gene: TRBV20-1
j_gene: TRBJ2-7
d_gene: -
abundance: -
CDR3aa: CSATILSEQYF
CDR3nt: TGCAGTGCTACCATTTTGAGCGAGCAGTACTTC

v_gene: TRBV5-6
j_gene: TRBJ2-7
d_gene: -
abundance: once
CDR3aa: CASSKSTYEQYF
CDR3nt: TGTGCCAGCAGCAAAAGCACCTACGAGCAGTACTTC

v_gene: TRBV5-1
j_gene: TRBJ2-3
d_gene: -
abundance: -
CDR3aa: CASSSGTATDTQYF
CDR3nt: TGCGCCAGCAGCTCCGGGACTGCCACAGATACGCAGTATTTT

v_gene: TRBV27
j_gene: TRBJ1-2
d_gene: TRBD1
abundance: -
CDR3aa: CASRSSGTGANYGYTF
CDR3nt: TGTGCCAGCAGGTCATCTGGGACAGGGGCTAACTATGGCTACACCTTC

v_gene: TRBV16
j_gene: TRBJ1-2
d_gene: -
abundance: -
CDR3aa: CASSQMGATGINGYTF
CDR3nt: TGTGCCAGCAGCCAAATGGGGGCCACGGGGATTAATGGCTACACCTTC

v_gene: TRBV19
j_gene: TRBJ1-1
d_gene: -
abundance: -
CDR3aa: CASSTVPGYASEAFF
CDR3nt: TGTGCCAGTAGTACAGTCCCAGGGTATGCTTCAGAAGCTTTCTTT

v_gene: TRBV7-9
j_gene: TRBJ1-1
d_gene: -
abundance: few
CDR3aa: CASTSGFVRTEAFF
CDR3nt: TGTGCCAGCACTTCAGGGTTCGTTCGGACTGAAGCTTTCTTT

v_gene: TRBV29-1
j_gene: TRBJ1-1
d_gene: TRBD1
abundance: -
CDR3aa: CSVEDRSGTDTEAFF
CDR3nt: TGCAGCGTTGAAGACCGCTCTGGGACAGACACTGAAGCTTTCTTT

v_gene: TRBV5-4
j_gene: TRBJ2-3
d_gene: TRBD2
abundance: -
CDR3aa: CASNELGGGATDTQYF
CDR3nt: TGTGCCAGCAATGAGTTGGGCGGGGGGGCGACAGATACGCAGTATTTT

v_gene: TRBV28
j_gene: TRBJ2-7
d_gene: -
abundance: -
CDR3aa: CASSPRGAGIYEQYF
CDR3nt: TGTGCCAGCAGTCCCCGCGGGGCCGGAATTTACGAGCAGTACTTC

v_gene: TRBV9
j_gene: TRBJ2-3
d_gene: -
abundance: -
CDR3aa: CASSGSGRTDTQYF
CDR3nt: TGTGCCAGCAGCGGTAGCGGACGCACAGATACGCAGTATTTT

v_gene: TRBV7-2
j_gene: TRBJ1-1
d_gene: -
abundance: many
CDR3aa: CASSPGRNTEAFF
CDR3nt: TGTGCCAGCAGCCCCGGGAGGAACACTGAAGCTTTCTTT

v_gene: TRBV7-9
j_gene: TRBJ1-1
d_gene: -
abundance: -
CDR3aa: CASSKRYQTGVGQDTEAFF
CDR3nt: TGTGCCAGCAGCAAACGCTACCAAACGGGGGTGGGGCAGGACACTGAAGCTTTCTTT

v_gene: TRBV12-3/TRBV12-4
j_gene: TRBJ2-5
d_gene: -
abundance: -
CDR3aa: CASSLSGEETQYF
CDR3nt: TGTGCCAGCAGTTTATCTGGGGAGGAGACCCAGTACTTC

v_gene: TRBV19
j_gene: TRBJ1-5
d_gene: -
abundance: -
CDR3aa: CASSTGQLYQPQHF
CDR3nt: TGTGCCAGTAGTACGGGACAACTATATCAGCCCCAGCATTTT

v_gene: TRBV3-1/TRBV3-2
j_gene: TRBJ2-5
d_gene: -
abundance: once
CDR3aa: CASSQVLETQYF
CDR3nt: TGTGCCAGCAGCCAAGTCCTTGAGACCCAGTACTTC

v_gene: TRBV7-6
j_gene: TRBJ1-6
d_gene: TRBD1
abundance: -
CDR3aa: CASSTGQGGSPLHF
CDR3nt: TGTGCCAGCAGCACTGGACAGGGTGGTTCACCCCTCCACTTT

v_gene: TRBV7-9
j_gene: TRBJ1-6
d_gene: -
abundance: -
CDR3aa: CASPLAGENSPLHF
CDR3nt: TGTGCCAGTCCCCTGGCAGGGGAGAATTCACCCCTCCACTTT

v_gene: TRBV6-2/TRBV6-3
j_gene: TRBJ2-2
d_gene: TRBD1
abundance: -
CDR3aa: CASSHLKTGTGAGELFF
CDR3nt: TGTGCCAGCAGCCACCTAAAGACCGGGACAGGGGCCGGGGAGCTGTTTTTT

v_gene: TRBV7-2
j_gene: TRBJ1-3
d_gene: TRBD1
abundance: once
CDR3aa: CASSPRTGGNTIYF
CDR3nt: TGTGCCAGCAGCCCCCGGACAGGAGGAAACACCATATATTTT